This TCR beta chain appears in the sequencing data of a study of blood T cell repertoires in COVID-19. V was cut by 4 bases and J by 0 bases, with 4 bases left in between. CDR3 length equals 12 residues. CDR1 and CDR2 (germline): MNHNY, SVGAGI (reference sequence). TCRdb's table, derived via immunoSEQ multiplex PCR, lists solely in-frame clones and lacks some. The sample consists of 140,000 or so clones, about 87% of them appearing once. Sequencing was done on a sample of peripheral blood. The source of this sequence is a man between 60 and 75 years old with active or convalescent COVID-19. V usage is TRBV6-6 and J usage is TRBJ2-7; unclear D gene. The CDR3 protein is CASSWASYEQYF. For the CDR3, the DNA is TGTGCCAGCAGTTGGGCCTCCTACGAGCAGTACTTC.